The entry below gives a single T cell receptor (beta chain) sequence along with its context. Its cognate antigen has yet to be identified. Base qualities are not provided; no much larger clone lies one nucleotide away. These data originate in a study of cytomegalovirus exposure and HLA in healthy donors (dated by TCRdb to between 2016 and 2019). About the study as a whole: According to an earlier analysis of several hundred of the donors, about 179 million T cells yielded approximately 120 million unique TCR beta sequences and about 280 Gb of sequence data. Because of strong linkage in the cohort, a handful of DR-DQ haplotypes were treated as single units for association and clustering. Besides the first cohort of roughly 640 subjects, a separate validation cohort made up of roughly 120 different subjects was used. Typing coverage varied by locus: about 620-630 donors for A, B, C, DRB1 and DQB1; under 550 for DQA1; over 600 for DPA1; around 490 for DPB1. Rather than drawing on any new phenotypic data, the later analysis identified candidate immune exposures from TCR beta sequences and the way those sequences occurred across donors. HLA typing covered class I and class II loci at four-digit resolution. An earlier analysis of approximately 640 of the donors applied high-throughput TCR beta sequencing to assess whether each TCR beta V gene segment acted as functional or pseudogenic. Among 300 to 500 genotyped donors of the cohort, an average of approximately 200,000 unique TCR beta nucleotide sequences was sequenced per donor, of which 15% to 20% were non-productive. Donor age, sex, ethnicity and CMV serostatus were collected together with the repertoire data. A later genetic analysis took genome-wide SNP genotypes for about 55% of the 666 donors and used that subset as a discovery cohort. The aim of the study was to test whether cataloging public T cell receptors could identify signatures of past pathogen exposure. An early release covering 500 to 750 HLA-typed donors comprised about 320 gigabases of sequencing data and around 80 million unique TCR sequences. The genetic ancestry cluster associated with self-reported Caucasian donors included about 84% of the 398 genotyped donors. Using immunosequencing, the study profiled T cell repertoires from some 670 subjects and related those repertoires to cytomegalovirus serostatus. In a later analysis, previously published TCR beta repertoires from 600 to 850 donors were re-analyzed and high-resolution HLA genotyping was added so that TCR occurrence patterns could be studied. Every discovery cohort repertoire had been produced on one sequencing platform. The study combined high-throughput TCR immunosequencing, statistical association of individual TCRs with disease status, and machine learning to predict cytomegalovirus infection status. Paper-wide results and their limitations: The classifier was reported to diagnose cytomegalovirus status with high specificity and sensitivity in both the original cohort and the validation cohort. Strong co-occurrence of HLA alleles, especially DR and DQ, made assigning TCR associations to individual alleles difficult. Most TCR sequences were observed very rarely across donors, whereas some public TCRs were present in many individuals. Linkage disequilibrium might explain the correlated functional status among segregating V segments, but an unknown experimental factor could not be excluded. In a later genetic analysis, fewer N-insertions in productive TCRs were reported among donors in an Asian-associated ancestry cluster than the approximately 710-donor mean. A few of the identified cytomegalovirus-associated TCR beta chains were confirmed in vitro to be specific for cytomegalovirus antigens. Specific HLA alleles were associated with 15,000 to 20,000 TCR beta sequences at a false discovery rate of 0.05 in a later analysis. Roughly uniform sequencing depth across donors was assumed in presence/absence analyses, although this assumption may not hold. Only TCR beta chains were sequenced in this cohort, and the absence of alpha or paired-chain data limited detectable features. A later analysis reported that several top co-occurrence clusters appeared linked to parvovirus B19, influenza, CMV and Epstein-Barr virus. A cluster of highly shared sequence variants was judged likely to be a technical artifact of the sequencing pipeline. A further reported finding was that TCR beta sequences accurately predicted the HLA-A and HLA-B alleles for most subjects in the first cohort. The study gave a list of over 150 TCR beta chains associated with cytomegalovirus. The authors suggested that the approach could potentially be generalized to other disease states and immunological phenotypes. Some IMGT-functional V segments, including TRBV6-2 and TRBV6-3, could not be distinguished by the 87-base-pair reads and were therefore excluded. In an earlier analysis of about 600 of the donors, most TCR beta V segments appeared in productive rearrangements about 90% or about 30% of the time, broadly matching IMGT annotations. V-gene and J-gene trimming of TCR beta chains was associated with a missense DCLRE1C variant in a later genetic analysis, and the association was replicated in an independent cohort. Because counts were too low, about 15 rarely observed V segments, including chromosome 9 orphons, were left out of the earlier analysis of about 500 of the donors. Because HLA typing was unavailable for some donors at each locus, only the typed subset was used in association tests. In a later analysis, HLA-associated TCR beta chains were found to be more clonally expanded and to have lower generation probabilities than equally common non-associated chains. A later analysis found that TCR association rates varied across HLA loci, with DRB1 alleles showing the most associated TCRs and HLA-C alleles the fewest. The only immune exposure information available for the cohort was CMV serostatus. According to a later analysis, most CMV-associated TCR beta chains appeared to be HLA-restricted, and the HLA associations seemed to be driven largely by CMV exposure.

Libraries were prepared through the immunoSEQ multiplex PCR assay. For the multiplex PCR, a mixture combining 60 forward primers for TCR Vbeta segments and 13 reverse primers for TCR Jbeta segments was used. A multiplex PCR assay on genomic DNA amplified the CDR3 region of rearranged TCR beta genes. On the Illumina HiSeq System, the amplified TCR beta libraries were sequenced as 87-base-pair reads. For the original study's pipeline: In a later analysis, roughly 80 million unique TCR beta chains were counted across the 666 repertoires, and approximately 11 million of these chains were shared by at least two donors. Raw reads were error-corrected and collapsed into unique sequences by a nearest-neighbor algorithm in which closely related sequences were merged to remove PCR and sequencing errors. Alignment of CDR3 sequences to IMGT reference sequences was used to assign V, D and J gene segments. For a sequence to be retained, a match of at least six nucleotides to both a V gene segment and a J gene segment was required. Rearrangements were classified as productive when the CDR3 lacked stop codons and remained in frame with V and J, and all other rearrangements were classified as non-productive. CDR3 was defined by IMGT convention, running from the second conserved V-encoded cysteine to the conserved J-encoded phenylalanine. Sequences without an unambiguous match to a single V gene segment were excluded from the earlier analysis of about 630 of the donors. An earlier analysis of almost 600 of the donors classified V segments as functional when productive rearrangements were above 56.7% and as segregating when the standard deviation between donors was above 5%. A statistical classification framework was built for diagnosing cytomegalovirus status from the catalog of TCR beta chain sequences. In a later analysis, V and J genes were assigned by comparing TCR nucleotide sequences against IMGT/GENE-DB human TR gene sequences. Using the TCRdist pipeline, a later analysis assigned CDR3 sequences along with most-parsimonious VDJ recombination scenarios. In a later analysis, each TCR beta chain was defined by its CDR3 amino acid sequence together with its V-gene family, and reads without a unique V-gene family were excluded. As a way to deal with suspected cross-contamination and a sequencing artifact, a later analysis dropped 450 to 700 nucleotide sequences that were highly shared and had low generation probability. In a later analysis, a clonal expansion index for each public chain was calculated from normalized within-repertoire ranks of inferred template counts. A later analysis computed generation probabilities with a VDJ recombination model fitted to out-of-frame rearrangements, and checked the results against IGoR. In a later analysis, TCR-TCR, TCR-HLA and TCR-CMV co-occurrence was scored with hypergeometric tests, and a repertoire-size bias correction was applied to TCR pairs. A later analysis estimated false discovery rates by permuting HLA or CMV assignments 20 times. In a later analysis, co-occurring TCRs were grouped with DBSCAN, and TCRdist sequence similarity was added when clustering was performed within HLA-allele-positive subsets. Repertoires with fewer than 30,000 or more than 120,000 public chains were left out of co-occurrence clustering, as were four to six repertoires with anomalous nucleotide sharing. The clones in this table, taken by TCRdb from immuneACCESS, are in-frame only. Not every clone is retained; where verified, under half of the shortfall comes from an unresolved V gene, and the cause of the rest is unknown. Clone size and V and J calls were adopted from that table, with D and trimming inferred from the DNA. For this sample the table gives around 120,000 clones, of which around 84% were detected only once. The ten largest clones add up to about 1.8% of the sample.

Including cysteine and phenylalanine, the CDR3 has 12 amino acids. The read is trimmed to its CDR3 DNA, 36 bases read in frame from base 1. V is pared back by 5 bases and J by 8 bases, with 10 bases lying between the germline termini. The germline V gene yields MDHEN for CDR1 and SYDVKM for CDR2. In total, over 600 healthy bone marrow donors made up the cohort. At the time of sampling, every cohort member was nominally healthy, though immune exposures that went unrecorded were likely present. The donor was CMV seronegative and was included in the group of over 300 seronegative cohort members. Each donor provided a peripheral blood sample, and peripheral blood mononuclear cells were used for TCR beta sequencing. Genomic DNA extraction from the blood cell samples was performed with the Qiagen DNeasy Blood Extraction Kit.

The chain is assembled from TRBV28 and TRBJ1-3, with a weak D call of TRBD1 (5 bases match). The TCR originated in a man between 18 and 35 years old in good health and CMV-seronegative. The sample consisted of PBMCs. The CDR3 region: CASSPGKYTIYF. The DNA is TGTGCCAGCAGTCCAGGGAAGTACACCATATATTTT.